Listed here are 18 T cell receptor beta chains from one sample, sequenced in a study of early T cells in non-severe SARS-CoV-2 infection. TCRdb used MiXCR to reprocess the 5' RACE reads, holding one entry per CDR3 protein. The sample yields 50,000 to 70,000 distinct CDR3 sequences, around 12% seen once. The sequenced sample was whole blood. The origin of the receptors is an adult who was a healthcare worker with PCR-confirmed SARS-CoV-2 infection or an uninfected control (not recorded which).

This clonotype was recorded many times. This chain links TRBV20-1 with TRBJ1-2; D uncertain. The V end lost 3 bases, the J end lost 4 bases, and 18 bases lay between the germline ends. Germline V gives CDR1 DFQATT, CDR2 SNEGSKA (reference sequence). This CDR3 comprises 15 residues. The DNA of the CDR3 is TGCAGTGCTAGGGATAATTGGGGATTCGGCTATGGCTACACCTTC. It specifies CSARDNWGFGYGYTF.

Concerning this clonotype itself: A much larger clone lies one base from this, so it may be a read error. The gene calls are TRBV5-1 and TRBJ2-7; D unclear. The V gene's germline CDR1 is SGHRS and CDR2 YFSETQ. This CDR3 contains 14 residues. Here the CDR3 reads CASSFDGSSHEQYF. DNA for the CDR3: TGCGCCAGCAGCTTCGACGGTAGCTCCCACGAGCAGTACTTC.

This clonotype showed up just a few times. V usage is TRBV20-1 and J usage is TRBJ1-2, with D possibly TRBD1 on 6 matching bases. Germline V CDR1 and CDR2: DFQATT, SNEGSKA (reference sequence). The CDR3 covers 15 residues. Trimming took off 7 bases at V and 2 bases at J, with 20 bases between the two ends. CDR3 sequence reads: CSVPPGRGLNYGYTF. CDR3 in DNA: TGCAGTGTCCCCCCGGGCAGGGGCCTCAACTATGGCTACACCTTC.

This sequence joins TRBV12-3 or TRBV12-4 and TRBJ2-3, with D hard to call. This CDR3 contains 11 residues. V lost 8 bases to trimming and J lost 4 bases, with 7 bases between them. CDR3 in amino acids: CASGVSDTQYF. The CDR3 coding sequence is TGTGCCAGCGGGGTATCAGATACGCAGTATTTT.

This clonotype was seen ten or more times. The V call is TRBV7-9, the J call TRBJ1-1; the D is unclear. CDR1 and CDR2 from the germline V gene are SEHNR and FQNEAQ (reference sequence). Deletions cut 3 bases from V and 2 bases from J, with 13 bases between. The CDR3 spans 15 residues. CDR3 residues: CASSFGTSGNTEAFF. The DNA of the CDR3 is TGTGCCAGCAGCTTCGGAACCAGTGGAAACACTGAAGCTTTCTTT. Full variable domain (remainder filled in from reference TRBV7-9 and TRBJ1-1): DTGVSQNPRHKITKRGQNVTFRCDPISEHNRLYWYRQTLGQGPEFLTYFQNEAQLEKSRLLSDRFSAERPKGSFSTLEIQRTEQGDSAMYLCASSFGTSGNTEAFFGQGTRLTVV.

The sample holds a few counts of this clonotype. V gene TRBV7-2 combines with J gene TRBJ2-7; D is undetermined. V was trimmed by 1 base and J by 3 bases, leaving 10 bases between them. CDR1 and CDR2 from the germline V gene are SGHTA and FQGNSA. The CDR3 consists of 14 residues. In nucleotides, the CDR3 is TGTGCCAGCAGCTTAGAGGCAGCCCGCTACGAGCAGTACTTC. This codes for CASSLEAARYEQYF.

Ten or more counts support this clonotype. The chain links TRBV11-3 to TRBJ1-1; possibly TRBD1 for D (5 bases). V was shortened by 5 bases and J by 0 bases, with 16 bases between the two germline ends. CDR3 length: 16 amino acids. The germline V gene has CDR1 SGHNT and CDR2 YENEEA. CDR3 in amino acids: CASSRGAADMNTEAFF. In DNA form, the CDR3 reads TGTGCCAGCAGCCGAGGGGCAGCCGACATGAACACTGAAGCTTTCTTT.

A few counts support this clonotype. The chain couples TRBV7-9 to TRBJ2-7; 7 nucleotides align to TRBD2. The CDR3 runs 14 residues. Germline V gene data show CDR1 as SEHNR and CDR2 as FQNEAQ (reference sequence). The junction had 6 bases not matched to a gene; V was cut back by 4 bases and J by 3 bases. CDR3 bases: TGTGCCAGCAGCTCCCTGGCGGGGGACTACGAGCAGTACTTC. Protein sequence: CASSSLAGDYEQYF.

In its sample, this clonotype was seen many times. This sequence joins TRBV23-1 and TRBJ1-4, with a possible D match to TRBD1 (5 bases). TRBV23-1 is known as an ORF, though its function is uncertain. The ends were cut back, 6 bases at V and 6 bases at J, with 20 bases in the middle. The CDR3 totals 16 residues. In DNA form, the CDR3 reads TGCGCCAGCAGCTCCTTAGGGGTGGACCCCTATGAAAAACTGTTTTTT. Protein sequence: CASSSLGVDPYEKLFF.

Only a few counts were recorded for this clonotype. V is TRBV7-2 and J is TRBJ2-1, with TRBD1 matching 9 bases. The V gene's germline CDR1 is SGHTA and CDR2 FQGNSA. V trimming: 5 bases; J trimming: 8 bases; junction bases outside the gene matches: 10. This CDR3 is 15 amino acids long. The CDR3 DNA reads as TGTGCCAGCAGCCCCGACAGGGGGGTACGAGATGAGCAGTTCTTC. Amino acids: CASSPDRGVRDEQFF.

A word on this clonotype: This may be a read error, as it is one base from a much larger clone. The rearrangement links TRBV19 to TRBJ1-1, with D possibly matching TRBD1 (6 bases). V gave up 9 bases and J gave up 7 bases, with 24 bases separating them. The CDR3 spans 15 residues. From germline, CDR1 is LNHDA and CDR2 SQIVND (reference sequence). The CDR3, as DNA: TGTGCCAGCCATTCCACGGGGGCCACGAACTTTGAAGCTTTCTTT. This codes for CASHSTGATNFEAFF.

There are many counts of this clonotype. The genes are TRBV4-2 and TRBJ1-1, with 10 bases matching TRBD1. The CDR3 extends over 17 amino acids. J gave up 0 bases and V 3 bases, and 7 bases lay outside the gene matches. Germline CDR1 LGHNA, CDR2 YNFKEQ. The CDR3 loop is CASSQGGQGSMNTEAFF. The CDR3 nucleotides are TGTGCCAGCAGCCAGGGGGGACAGGGGTCTATGAACACTGAAGCTTTCTTT.

The table lists this clonotype with a few counts. The chain joins TRBV5-5 to TRBJ2-7; D may be TRBD1 or TRBD2 (5 bases each). V was shortened by 10 bases and J by 2 bases, with 19 bases between the two germline ends. This CDR3 contains 14 residues. Per germline, CDR1 SGHKS and CDR2 YYEKEE (reference sequence). The CDR3 DNA reads TGTGCCTTAGCCGGGGACCGTCGGACCTACGAGCAGTACTTC. Its protein is CALAGDRRTYEQYF.

In its sample, this clonotype was seen a few times. The rearrangement uses TRBV18 and TRBJ1-1, with a tentative D call TRBD1 (6 bases). Per the germline V gene, CDR1 is KGHSH and CDR2 is LQKENI. The CDR3 contains 13 residues. V was trimmed by 3 bases and J by 3 bases, leaving 8 bases between them. Written as DNA, the CDR3 is TGTGCCAGCTCACCCGACAGGCACACTGAAGCTTTCTTT. Residues: CASSPDRHTEAFF.

The genes are TRBV7-9 and TRBJ1-1; no firm D call. Between the trimmed V and J ends, which lost 1 base and 8 bases, there was a span of 14 bases. The CDR3 is made up of 14 amino acids. Germline V gene lookup returns CDR1 SEHNR and CDR2 FQNEAQ (reference sequence). The CDR3 sequence is CASSLVPGQPEAFF. In DNA, the CDR3 is TGTGCCAGCAGCTTAGTCCCCGGCCAGCCCGAAGCTTTCTTT. The variable domain in full, completed from reference TRBV7-9 and TRBJ1-1, reads DTGVSQNPRHKITKRGQNVTFRCDPISEHNRLYWYRQTLGQGPEFLTYFQNEAQLEKSRLLSDRFSAERPKGSFSTLEIQRTEQGDSAMYLCASSLVPGQPEAFFGQGTRLTVV.

The sample holds a few counts of this clonotype. This CDR3 reads CASSLDRVYGYTF. CDR3 in DNA: TGTGCCAGCAGCCTAGACAGGGTGTATGGCTACACCTTC. The rearrangement joins TRBV16 to TRBJ1-2; 7 bases match TRBD1. Germline V CDR1 and CDR2: KGHSY, FQNENV. The CDR3 is 13 amino acids. Germline trimming cut 4 bases from V and 5 bases from J; bases unmatched to any gene: 4.

This clonotype came up many times. J is TRBJ2-7 and V is TRBV29-1, with TRBD1 as a possible D gene (5 bases). V lost 2 bases and J lost 1, with 6 bases in between. The CDR3 runs 12 residues. Germline CDR1 is SQVTM and CDR2 is ANQGSEA. CDR3 residues: CSVEQGSYEQYF. The CDR3 bases are TGCAGCGTTGAACAGGGATCCTACGAGCAGTACTTC.

This clonotype was seen more than once but under ten times. This rearrangement joins TRBV30 to TRBJ1-1; a possible D gene is TRBD1 (5 bases). V was cut by 1 base and J by 6 bases, with 9 bases left in between. CDR3 size: 12 residues. Per the germline V gene, CDR1 is GTSNPN and CDR2 is SVGIG (reference sequence). The CDR3 sequence is CAWSAGFSEAFF. CDR3 nucleotides: TGTGCCTGGAGTGCAGGGTTTTCTGAAGCTTTCTTT.